This T cell receptor (beta chain) was profiled in a study of T-cell memory formation after mild COVID-19. There are a few counts of this clonotype. TCRdb reprocessed the 5' RACE reads with MiXCR, giving one entry per CDR3 protein. The sample carries 300,000 or so distinct CDR3 sequences, roughly 17% recorded once. J gave up 5 bases and V 6 bases, and 5 bases lay outside the gene matches. Germline CDR1 reads SQVTM; CDR2 reads ANQGSEA. The CDR3 is 12 amino acids. This TCR derives from a man aged 18 to 35 who had mild COVID-19 (a few samples of this study predate the infection). Cell type and time point are not known. The J gene is TRBJ2-7, the V gene TRBV29-1; 9 positions match TRBD1. Sequencing was carried out using PBMCs or a T cell subset sorted from them (not recorded which). The CDR3 bases are TGCAGCGTCGACGGACAGGGGAACGAGCAGTACTTC. Translating it yields CSVDGQGNEQYF.